The 6 T cell receptor beta chains below were found in one sample sequenced in a study of cytomegalovirus exposure and HLA in healthy donors. Vbeta (60) and Jbeta (13) primers were used in the PCR. Here immunoSEQ multiplex PCR was the method, and the copy in TCRdb shows in-frame clones only, minus some. Found here are fewer than 85,000 clones; the top ten clones hold about 5%. The specimen sequenced was PBMCs. All receptors come from a woman in her 40s in good health and CMV-seropositive.

The J gene is TRBJ2-3, the V gene TRBV28; tentatively, D is TRBD2 (5 bases). Deletions cut 5 bases from V and 0 bases from J, with 6 bases between. CDR3 length equals 13 residues. The germline V gene has CDR1 MDHEN and CDR2 SYDVKM. CDR3 bases: TGTGCCAGCAGTCCGGGAAGCACAGATACGCAGTATTTT. Protein: CASSPGSTDTQYF.

The chain joins TRBV6-1 to TRBJ1-5; tentatively, D is TRBD1 (5 bases). V was cut by 4 bases and J by 0 bases, with 16 bases left in between. The V gene's germline CDR1 is MNHNS and CDR2 SASEGT. This CDR3 comprises 17 residues. As DNA, the CDR3 is TGTGCCAGCAGTGTCAAAGATGGCGGGACTAGCAATCAGCCCCAGCATTTT. The encoded protein is CASSVKDGGTSNQPQHF.

This chain joins TRBV10-3 and TRBJ2-7; D not resolved. There are 12 residues in the CDR3. Germline V gives CDR1 ENHRY, CDR2 SYGVKD. Trimming cost V 5 bases and J 2 bases, with 7 bases left between them. This chain's CDR3 is CAISPGTYEQYF. Written as DNA, the CDR3 is TGTGCCATCAGTCCAGGAACCTACGAGCAGTACTTC.

About this clone itself: Other DNA sequences in the same sample also yield this CDR3. CDR3 protein: CASSLSVNTEAFF. CDR3 bases: TGTGCCAGCAGCTTATCCGTCAACACTGAAGCTTTCTTT. This chain joins TRBV7-3 and TRBJ1-1, with D unclear. There are 13 residues in the CDR3. Germline V gene sequence: CDR1 SGHTA, CDR2 FQGTGA. Between the trimmed V and J ends, which lost 2 bases and 2 bases, there was a span of 6 bases.

The rearrangement joins TRBV7-9 to TRBJ2-3, with D perhaps matching TRBD1 (5 bases). This CDR3 is 15 amino acids long. CDR1 and CDR2 from the germline V gene are SEHNR and FQNEAQ (reference sequence). V lost 5 bases, J lost 3 bases, and 15 bases lay in between. In DNA form, the CDR3 reads TGTGCCAGCAGCCAAGGGGCACATTATACAGATACGCAGTATTTT. Its translation: CASSQGAHYTDTQYF.

The V call is TRBV11-2, the J call TRBJ1-2; D gene ambiguous. The CDR3 has 12 amino acids. CDR1 and CDR2 from the germline V gene are SGHAT and FQNNGV. Trimming took 5 bases from V and 3 from J, leaving 7 bases between them. As DNA, the CDR3 is TGTGCCAGCAGCGTGTCGGACTATGGCTACACCTTC. It encodes CASSVSDYGYTF.